This T cell receptor (beta chain) was found in a study of cytomegalovirus exposure and HLA in healthy donors. The germline gives CDR1 SGHTA, CDR2 FQGNSA. The CDR3 covers 17 residues. V lost 1 base and J lost 3; bases outside the gene matches: 9. Study conclusions and caveats: A few CMV-associated chains proved CMV antigen-specific in vitro.

PCR was performed using 60 Vbeta and 13 Jbeta primers. Produced via immunoSEQ multiplex PCR; TCRdb's table is partial and in-frame only. The data show some 94,000 clones, 55% to 75% seen once. About this clone itself: Its specificity is not known.

V and J are TRBV7-2 and TRBJ1-5; 7 positions agree with TRBD1. This receptor was obtained from a middle-aged man in good health and CMV-seronegative. Specimen: PBMCs. The CDR3 here is CASSLVARQGLNQPQHF. In nucleotides, the CDR3 is TGTGCCAGCAGCTTAGTTGCAAGACAGGGCCTCAATCAGCCCCAGCATTTT. The entire variable domain, with the rest obtained from reference TRBV7-2 and TRBJ1-5, is as follows: GAGVSQSPSNKVTEKGKDVELRCDPISGHTALYWYRQSLGQGLEFLIYFQGNSAPDKSGLPSDRFSAERTGGSVSTLTIQRTQQEDSAVYLCASSLVARQGLNQPQHFGDGTRLSIL.